The 9 T cell receptor beta chains in this list originate from one sample, sequenced in a study of identical twins. TCRdb itself ran the 5' RACE reads through MiXCR, one entry per CDR3 protein. Altogether roughly 710,000 distinct CDR3 sequences are present, roughly 6% being singletons, with the ten largest covering roughly 2%. The sequencing input was naive T cells sorted from blood. The receptors here all came from a man aged 18 to 35 in good health.

This clonotype was detected ten times or more. This sequence joins TRBV24-1 and TRBJ2-2, with D maybe TRBD2 (5 bases). The V and J ends lost 10 bases and 0 bases respectively, with 11 bases between them. The V gene's germline CDR1 is KGHDR and CDR2 SFDVKD. The CDR3 spans 14 residues. CDR3 DNA: TGTGCCACTAGGGTCGGGGCGAACACCGGGGAGCTGTTTTTT. This sequence encodes CATRVGANTGELFF.

This clonotype was found many times. This chain connects TRBV6-1 to TRBJ2-1, with 11 nucleotides matching TRBD2. The J segment lost 4 bases and the V segment lost 5 bases, leaving 7 bases of the junction unmatched. This CDR3 is 16 amino acids long. Looked up from germline, CDR1 is MNHNS and CDR2 is SASEGT. CDR3 loop: CASSITGLAEYNEQFF. DNA for the CDR3: TGTGCCAGCAGTATTACGGGACTAGCGGAATACAATGAGCAGTTCTTC.

This clonotype was found many times. This chain uses TRBV7-9 with TRBJ2-3; D not certain. Germline V lookup: CDR1 SEHNR, CDR2 FQNEAQ (reference sequence). The length of the CDR3 is 13 residues. Trimming removed 5 bases from V and 5 bases from J, with 11 bases in between. Here the CDR3 DNA reads TGTGCCAGCAGCCGCGAGGATTTAGATACGCAGTATTTT. Its protein is CASSREDLDTQYF. The full variable domain, with the rest looked up from reference TRBV7-9 and TRBJ2-3, is DTGVSQNPRHKITKRGQNVTFRCDPISEHNRLYWYRQTLGQGPEFLTYFQNEAQLEKSRLLSDRFSAERPKGSFSTLEIQRTEQGDSAMYLCASSREDLDTQYFGPGTRLTVL.

This clonotype was detected ten times or more. The V and J genes are TRBV5-1 and TRBJ2-1; a possible D gene is TRBD1 (5 bases). The CDR3 contains 13 residues. Germline values: CDR1 SGHRS, CDR2 YFSETQ. V shed 4 bases and J shed 15 bases, with 20 bases lying between them. The CDR3 DNA follows: TGCGCCAGCAGCGACCCCAGGGCGGCTCCGTTGTTCTTC. Protein: CASSDPRAAPLFF.

This clonotype was observed many times. This chain uses TRBV12-3 or TRBV12-4 with TRBJ2-5; D might be TRBD2 (6 bases). V gave up 3 bases and J gave up 4 bases, with 12 bases separating them. The CDR3 runs 14 residues. This CDR3 is CASSLGLAPETQYF. In DNA form, the CDR3 reads TGTGCCAGCAGTTTGGGGCTAGCGCCAGAGACCCAGTACTTC.

This chain connects TRBV7-2 to TRBJ2-1; 7 bases fit TRBD1. The germline V gene encodes CDR1 SGHTA and CDR2 FQGNSA. The CDR3 has 15 residues. Trimming cost V 5 bases and J 0 bases; bases outside gene matches: 4. The CDR3 is CASSNRQGSYNEQFF. DNA of the CDR3: TGTGCCAGCAGCAACAGACAGGGCTCCTACAATGAGCAGTTCTTC.

This chain uses TRBV24-1 with TRBJ2-3, with D tentatively TRBD2 (7 bases). Between the trimmed V and J ends, which lost 0 bases and 4 bases, there was a span of 10 bases. Germline assignment: CDR1 KGHDR and CDR2 SFDVKD. CDR3 size: 15 residues. The CDR3, as DNA: TGTGCCACCAGTGATTTGGAGGGGGGGGCAGATACGCAGTATTTT. Protein product: CATSDLEGGADTQYF.

The J gene is TRBJ2-5, the V gene TRBV5-1; perhaps TRBD2 as D (6 bases). The CDR3 spans 16 residues. V was clipped by 4 bases and J by 2 bases, with 18 bases between them. Germline V lookup: CDR1 SGHRS, CDR2 YFSETQ. The CDR3 coding sequence is TGCGCCAGCAGCCCCGGAGGGGCGGGATGGCAAGAGACCCAGTACTTC. Its protein product is CASSPGGAGWQETQYF.

There are many counts of this clonotype. The V call is TRBV20-1, the J call TRBJ2-3, with 14 bases aligning to TRBD2. Trimming cost V 3 bases and J 2 bases; bases outside gene matches: 10. Germline assignment: CDR1 DFQATT and CDR2 SNEGSKA (reference sequence). This CDR3 is 18 amino acids long. Here the CDR3 DNA reads TGCAGTGCTAGTATAGGGACTAGCGGGAGTCCCACCACAGATACGCAGTATTTT. Its translation is CSASIGTSGSPTTDTQYF.